Below, 7 T cell receptor beta chains from the same sample are listed, as sequenced in a study of T cells in Graves' hyperthyroidism and ophthalmopathy. Amplification targeted TCR beta CDR3 regions from RNA transcripts. The TCR CDR3 first-round RT-PCR relied on the HTBI primer set. TCRdb used MiXCR to reprocess the multiplex PCR reads, holding one entry per CDR3 protein. The sample yields hundreds of thousands of distinct CDR3 sequences, less than 20% seen once. Sequencing used blood. These receptors came from a woman younger than 35 with Graves' hyperthyroidism.

The chain employs TRBV19 and TRBJ1-1, with D uncertain. V was shortened by 10 bases and J by 0 bases, with 21 bases between the two germline ends. The CDR3 length is 16 residues. Looked up from germline, CDR1 is LNHDA and CDR2 is SQIVND (reference sequence). CDR3 residues: CATPRALPQMNTEAFF. As DNA, the CDR3 is TGTGCCACCCCTAGGGCACTGCCACAAATGAACACTGAAGCTTTCTTT.

Details on this clonotype: This may come from a read error, since a much larger clone is one base off. This chain connects TRBV10-3 to TRBJ2-5; 8 positions match TRBD2. From germline, CDR1 is ENHRY and CDR2 SYGVKD. The CDR3 covers 14 residues. The CDR3 loop is CAISPGGPQETLYF. The CDR3 nucleotides read TGTGCCATCAGCCCGGGGGGGCCGCAAGAGACCCTGTACTTC.

This clonotype has at least ten counts. The chain carries TRBV20-1 and TRBJ2-4; D is undetermined. Germline CDR1 DFQATT, CDR2 SNEGSKA (reference sequence). The CDR3 covers 14 residues. Deletions cut 3 bases from V and 0 bases from J, with 9 bases between. CDR3 loop: CSASPLLAKNIQYF. In DNA, the CDR3 is TGCAGTGCTAGTCCGCTGCTAGCCAAAAACATTCAGTACTTC.

Ten or more counts support this clonotype. J is TRBJ2-3 and V is TRBV7-2; no clear D. V was clipped by 2 bases and J by 1 base, with 10 bases between them. This CDR3 is built from 15 residues. CDR1 is SGHTA and CDR2 is FQGNSA in the germline V gene. CDR3 bases: TGTGCCAGCAGCTTATGGCTAACTGGCACAGATACGCAGTATTTT. Translating it yields CASSLWLTGTDTQYF.

The chain couples TRBV19 to TRBJ1-5; possibly TRBD1 for D (5 bases). This CDR3 comprises 13 residues. V was cut by 5 bases and J by 9 bases, with 14 bases left in between. CDR1 is LNHDA and CDR2 is SQIVND in the germline V gene (reference sequence). The CDR3 protein is CASSPDSGGPQHF. The CDR3 coding sequence is TGTGCCAGTAGTCCTGACAGTGGCGGGCCCCAGCATTTT.

The table lists this clonotype with many counts. The rearrangement uses TRBV27 and TRBJ1-5; D is undetermined. The V and J ends lost 4 bases and 2 bases respectively, with 21 bases between them. The germline V gene has CDR1 MNHEY and CDR2 SMNVEV (reference sequence). CDR3 length: 18 amino acids. The CDR3 is CASSSFLTGPRGNQPQHF. In DNA form, the CDR3 reads TGTGCCAGCAGTTCTTTCCTAACCGGGCCTCGGGGCAATCAGCCCCAGCATTTT.

Many counts were recorded for this clonotype. The rearrangement uses TRBV7-3 and TRBJ2-5; 7 bases match TRBD2. The junction had 10 bases not matched to a gene; V was cut back by 5 bases and J by 1 base. Germline V CDR1 and CDR2: SGHTA, FQGTGA. The CDR3 sequence is 16 residues long. In DNA, the CDR3 is TGTGCCAGCAGCGCCCTGGGGGGAGGGACCCAAGAGACCCAGTACTTC. The encoded protein is CASSALGGGTQETQYF.